This T cell receptor beta chain was found in a study of blood T cell repertoires in COVID-19. Study summary: Researchers got acute and convalescent COVID-19 samples from the United States, Italy and Spain. The analysed material was cDNA or gDNA that came from T cells, B-cell-depleted T cells, or PBMCs.

Seattle researchers signed up patients amid active infection and tracked them longitudinally. Original handling: Quantification of nucleated cells was approximated via reference gene primer amplification. Assay used: immunoSEQ multiplex PCR; TCRdb lists only in-frame clones, some missing. From that table come the V and J calls and clone size; the DNA was used to work out D and trimming. The sample includes a few hundred thousand clones, around 83% seen only once; the top ten take approximately 5.6%. Germline CDR1 LNHDA, CDR2 SQIVND (reference sequence). There are 15 residues in the CDR3. With 6 bases removed from V and 3 bases from J, the gap between germline ends came to 16 bases.

The chain joins TRBV19 to TRBJ2-3, with D maybe TRBD1 (5 bases). The origin of this receptor is a woman in her 70s with COVID-19, enrolled during active disease. The specimen was peripheral blood. The CDR3 coding sequence is TGTGCCAGTAGGCGCTCAGGGTTTGGTACAGATACGCAGTATTTT. Its translation: CASRRSGFGTDTQYF. Full variable domain (rest looked up from reference TRBV19 and TRBJ2-3): DGGITQSPKYLFRKEGQNVTLSCEQNLNHDAMYWYRQDPGQGLRLIYYSQIVNDFQKGDIAEGYSVSREKKESFPLTVTSAQKNPTAFYLCASRRSGFGTDTQYFGPGTRLTVL.